Below, 20 T cell receptor beta chains from the same sample are listed, as sequenced in a study of T cell changes during pregnancy in multiple sclerosis. Measured with immunoSEQ multiplex PCR; TCRdb has only the in-frame clones, and not every one. This sample has approximately 83,000 clones, with just under 95% found just once. Specimen: peripheral blood, collected in the first trimester of pregnancy. The receptors here all came from a female donor with multiple sclerosis, enrolled in a pregnancy study.

This sequence joins TRBV9 and TRBJ2-3; 8 positions match TRBD2. This CDR3 comprises 13 residues. The germline V gene has CDR1 SGDLS and CDR2 YYNGEE. With V trimmed by 8 bases and J by 2 bases, 4 bases remained unmatched. CDR3 sequence reads: CASTGGVTDTQYF. Written as DNA, the CDR3 is TGTGCCAGTACGGGGGGGGTCACAGATACGCAGTATTTT.

The rearrangement links TRBV27 to TRBJ2-2; D uncertain. The germline V gene encodes CDR1 MNHEY and CDR2 SMNVEV (reference sequence). Trimming cost V 2 bases and J 7 bases, with 11 bases left between them. The length of the CDR3 is 14 residues. Here the CDR3 reads CASSLKQSYGELFF. The CDR3 region has the DNA TGTGCCAGCAGTTTAAAACAGTCGTACGGGGAGCTGTTTTTT.

The V and J genes are TRBV7-2 and TRBJ2-7, with 8 bases matching TRBD1. From germline, CDR1 is SGHTA and CDR2 FQGNSA. J lost 4 bases, V lost 5 bases, and 13 bases had no gene match. This CDR3 comprises 16 residues. This CDR3 reads CASSPTLDRAGYEQYF. In DNA, the CDR3 is TGTGCCAGCAGCCCCACCCTGGACAGGGCGGGATACGAGCAGTACTTC.

The chain has TRBV5-1 and TRBJ1-4, with 9 positions matching TRBD1. The CDR3 covers 17 residues. With V trimmed by 4 bases and J by 0 bases, 7 bases remained unmatched. CDR1 is SGHRS, CDR2 YFSETQ, per germline. The chain's CDR3 is CASSPDRGGATNEKLFF. CDR3 nucleotides: TGCGCCAGCAGCCCCGACAGGGGGGGGGCAACTAATGAAAAACTGTTTTTT.

The chain is built from TRBV7-8 and TRBJ1-2, with D possibly being TRBD1 (5 bases). Trimming pared 1 base from V and 1 base from J, leaving 10 bases between. Germline V gene sequence: CDR1 SGHVS, CDR2 FQNEAQ. There are 15 residues in the CDR3. CDR3 sequence: CASSLERGLNYGYTF. CDR3 nucleotides: TGTGCCAGCAGCTTAGAGCGGGGACTTAACTATGGCTACACCTTC.

The rearrangement uses TRBV18 and TRBJ1-2, with 9 bases aligning to TRBD1. The V gene's germline CDR1 is KGHSH and CDR2 LQKENI. This CDR3 has 17 residues. After removal of 3 bases from V and 5 bases from J, the junction contained 13 bases not matched to a gene. CDR3 nucleotides: TGTGCCAGCTCACCCAGGACAGGGGCGGAGGACTGGTATGGCTACACCTTC. It specifies CASSPRTGAEDWYGYTF.

The chain has TRBV18 and TRBJ2-5, with 7 bases lining up with TRBD1. V gave up 3 bases and J gave up 6 bases; unmatched junction bases: 7. Germline assignment: CDR1 KGHSH and CDR2 LQKENI. This CDR3 spans 14 amino acids. The CDR3, as DNA: TGTGCCAGCTCACCGGGACAGAACATGAAGACCCAGTACTTC. Amino acid sequence: CASSPGQNMKTQYF.

This clone appeared a single time. This sequence joins TRBV7-9 and TRBJ2-3, with 7 bases matching TRBD2. From germline, CDR1 is SEHNR and CDR2 FQNEAQ (reference sequence). Trimming cost V 5 bases and J 2 bases; bases outside gene matches: 7. The CDR3 extends over 15 amino acids. CDR3 sequence reads: CASSLTSAPTDTQYF. CDR3 nucleotides: TGTGCCAGCAGCCTAACTAGCGCACCCACAGATACGCAGTATTTT.

V gene TRBV7-9 combines with J gene TRBJ2-2, with 8 positions matching TRBD2. Germline loops: CDR1 SEHNR, CDR2 FQNEAQ (reference sequence). The J segment lost 3 bases and the V segment lost 2 bases, leaving 8 bases of the junction unmatched. The length of the CDR3 is 17 residues. This chain's CDR3 is CASSLYGGANDTGELFF. The CDR3 nucleotides are TGTGCCAGCAGCTTATACGGGGGGGCCAATGACACCGGGGAGCTGTTTTTT.

This clone was recorded only once. As DNA, the CDR3 is TGTGCCAGTCCGACAGGGGGGGATAATGAAAAACTGTTTTTT. The encoded protein is CASPTGGDNEKLFF. V and J are TRBV6-4 and TRBJ1-4; 9 bases agree with TRBD1. Germline loops: CDR1 MRHNA, CDR2 SNTAGT. CDR3 length equals 14 residues. V gave up 9 bases and J gave up 4 bases; unmatched junction bases: 6.

The chain uses TRBV10-2 and TRBJ2-4; no clear D. V gave up 5 bases and J gave up 2 bases, with 10 bases separating them. The CDR3 has 14 amino acids. Per the germline V gene, CDR1 is WSHSY and CDR2 is SAAADI. Here the CDR3 reads CASSNGNPKNIQYF. In DNA, the CDR3 is TGCGCCAGCAGTAACGGTAATCCCAAAAACATTCAGTACTTC.

The chain couples TRBV4-1 to TRBJ1-5, with D perhaps matching TRBD1 (6 bases). CDR1 is MGHRA and CDR2 is YSYEKL in the germline V gene. V was cut by 5 bases and J by 0 bases, with 14 bases left in between. This CDR3 spans 16 amino acids. For the CDR3, the DNA is TGCGCCAGCAGCATAGTACAGGGAAATAGCAATCAGCCCCAGCATTTT. This encodes CASSIVQGNSNQPQHF.

The gene calls are TRBV4-1 and TRBJ2-2; 7 nucleotides match TRBD2. V trimming: 1 base; J trimming: 6 bases; junction bases outside the gene matches: 2. The CDR3 is 14 residues long. In germline, CDR1 is MGHRA, CDR2 YSYEKL. CDR3 amino acids: CASSQVAGAGELFF. CDR3 in DNA: TGCGCCAGCAGCCAAGTGGCGGGGGCCGGGGAGCTGTTTTTT.

This clone was observed many times. This chain links TRBV18 with TRBJ2-6; D is unclear. This CDR3 has 14 amino acids. With 6 bases removed from V and 0 bases from J, the gap between germline ends came to 6 bases. The germline gives CDR1 KGHSH, CDR2 LQKENI. The CDR3 bases are TGTGCCAGCTCCCACAGCTCTGGGGCCAACGTCCTGACTTTC. Amino acid sequence: CASSHSSGANVLTF.

The chain recombines TRBV9 with TRBJ1-2; D gene unclear. Deletions cut 4 bases from V and 4 bases from J, with 17 bases between. Germline CDR1 and CDR2: SGDLS and YYNGEE. The CDR3 covers 15 residues. The CDR3 region has the DNA TGTGCCAGCAGCCCCTCTCTGGCGGCAAGCTATGGCTACACCTTC. Amino acid sequence: CASSPSLAASYGYTF. Filled out from reference TRBV9 and TRBJ1-2, the complete variable domain reads DSGVTQTPKHLITATGQRVTLRCSPRSGDLSVYWYQQSLDQGLQFLIQYYNGEERAKGNILERFSAQQFPDLHSELNLSSLELGDSALYFCASSPSLAASYGYTFGSGTRLTVV.

The J gene is TRBJ2-6, the V gene TRBV11-2; D perhaps matches TRBD1 (6 bases). Germline values: CDR1 SGHAT, CDR2 FQNNGV. This CDR3 is 15 amino acids long. Trimming pared 5 bases from V and 2 bases from J, leaving 10 bases between. The CDR3 nucleotides read TGTGCCAGCAGCCCTGGGGGCGCTGGGGCCAACGTCCTGACTTTC. Translating gives CASSPGGAGANVLTF.

The V call is TRBV29-1, the J call TRBJ2-5; D is unclear. CDR1 and CDR2 from the germline V gene are SQVTM and ANQGSEA. The CDR3 loop spans 13 amino acids. Trimming cost V 5 bases and J 1 base, with 11 bases left between them. The DNA of the CDR3 is TGCAGCGTTTCGGTAGCTGGCCAAGAGACCCAGTACTTC. Its translation is CSVSVAGQETQYF.

This clone was recorded only once. The J gene is TRBJ1-2, the V gene TRBV9, with a possible D match to TRBD1 (6 bases). V was cut by 5 bases and J by 5 bases, with 16 bases left in between. The CDR3 length is 14 residues. The germline V gene has CDR1 SGDLS and CDR2 YYNGEE. The CDR3 DNA reads TGTGCCAGCAGGCACACCGGGACACCTTATGGCTACACCTTC. Its protein product is CASRHTGTPYGYTF.

This chain uses TRBV5-1 with TRBJ2-5, with 10 bases that match TRBD2. The germline V gene has CDR1 SGHRS and CDR2 YFSETQ. The CDR3 has 15 amino acids. The ends lost 3 bases at V and 5 bases at J; junction bases unmatched: 7. As DNA, the CDR3 is TGCGCCAGCAGCTGGTGGTCTAGCGGGGGTGAGACCCAGTACTTC. Translation: CASSWWSSGGETQYF.

The chain couples TRBV7-2 to TRBJ2-7, with unresolved D. V dropped 0 bases and J dropped 5 bases, with 14 bases sitting between them. Per germline, CDR1 SGHTA and CDR2 FQGNSA. There are 15 residues in the CDR3. CDR3 sequence: CASSLAPSALDEQYF. CDR3 nucleotides: TGTGCCAGCAGCTTAGCGCCTAGTGCGCTCGACGAGCAGTACTTC.